These 22 T cell receptor beta chains were sequenced from one sample in a study of OX40 agonist ivuxolimab in advanced cancers. The receptor library was made with the immunoSEQ multiplex PCR assay. TCRdb obtained this table from immuneACCESS and retained in-frame rearrangements with V and J assigned. These tables miss some clones; where compared with another copy, unresolved V genes account for less than half of the shortfall, and the remainder is unexplained. Here the sample has tens of thousands of clones; about 89% occur a single time. The ten largest account for roughly 4% of the sample. The input for sequencing was CD4+ or CD8+ T cells sorted from blood, taken in a trial of the OX40 agonist ivuxolimab. The origin of the receptors is an adult with an advanced solid tumor such as melanoma, head and neck, liver or kidney cancer.

This chain joins TRBV7-2 and TRBJ2-7, with 10 bases fitting TRBD2. CDR1 is SGHTA, CDR2 FQGNSA, per germline. This CDR3 has 14 amino acids. The J segment lost 5 bases and the V segment lost 5 bases, leaving 6 bases of the junction unmatched. CDR3 sequence reads: CASSAGTSVNEQYF. CDR3 nucleotide sequence: TGTGCCAGCAGCGCCGGGACTAGCGTCAACGAGCAGTACTTC. The variable domain in full, with the rest retrieved from reference TRBV7-2 and TRBJ2-7, is GAGVSQSPSNKVTEKGKDVELRCDPISGHTALYWYRQSLGQGLEFLIYFQGNSAPDKSGLPSDRFSAERTGGSVSTLTIQRTQQEDSAVYLCASSAGTSVNEQYFGPGTRLTVT.

V usage is TRBV2 and J usage is TRBJ2-3; possibly TRBD2 for D (5 bases). CDR1 is SNHLY, CDR2 FYNNEI, per germline. This CDR3 has 14 amino acids. With 4 bases removed from V and 4 bases from J, the gap between germline ends came to 12 bases. CDR3 sequence reads: CASSVRDGPDTQYF. The DNA for the CDR3 is TGTGCCAGCAGTGTCCGGGATGGTCCAGATACGCAGTATTTT.

V usage is TRBV2 and J usage is TRBJ1-1; the D is unclear. Germline V gene data show CDR1 as SNHLY and CDR2 as FYNNEI. The CDR3 is 14 amino acids. V was cut by 3 bases and J by 5 bases, with 13 bases left in between. The CDR3 DNA is TGTGCCAGCAGTGAGGTCTACGAGGAAACTGAAGCTTTCTTT. It is translated as CASSEVYEETEAFF.

The chain has TRBV5-4 and TRBJ1-4, with 9 bases matching TRBD1. Germline loops: CDR1 SGHNT, CDR2 YYREEE (reference sequence). The CDR3 totals 14 residues. V lost 4 bases and J lost 8; bases outside the gene matches: 6. The chain's CDR3 is CASSLPGTGEKLFF. The CDR3 DNA reads TGTGCCAGCAGCCTCCCCGGGACAGGGGAAAAACTGTTTTTT.

The chain has TRBV5-4 and TRBJ1-2; D unclear. V lost 6 bases, J lost 2 bases, and 17 bases lay in between. The CDR3 loop spans 15 amino acids. The germline V gene encodes CDR1 SGHNT and CDR2 YYREEE (reference sequence). The CDR3 spells CASTTLHTRNYGYTF. The CDR3 coding sequence is TGTGCCAGCACGACTCTCCACACTCGGAACTATGGCTACACCTTC.

The V call is TRBV27, the J call TRBJ1-4; D is ambiguous. CDR1 and CDR2 from the germline V gene are MNHEY and SMNVEV (reference sequence). The V gene lost 3 bases and the J gene lost 8 bases, with 22 bases spanning the gap. The CDR3 loop spans 17 amino acids. The CDR3 DNA reads as TGTGCCAGCAGTTTTTGCTTAGGTTGGGGTAGTCAAGAAAAACTGTTTTTT. Its translation: CASSFCLGWGSQEKLFF.

The CDR3 sequence: CASSPPGRTDTQYF. For the CDR3, the DNA is TGTGCCAGCAGCCCCCCTGGGCGCACAGATACGCAGTATTTT. The rearrangement links TRBV5-8 to TRBJ2-3; D unresolved. The CDR3 is 14 residues long. V was pared by 4 bases and J by 1 base, with 10 bases between. CDR1 is SGHTS and CDR2 is YDEGEE in the germline V gene.

V usage is TRBV6-5 and J usage is TRBJ1-1; 11 bases align to TRBD1. Trimming at V came to 5 bases and at J to 10 bases, leaving 9 bases not matched to a gene. This CDR3 has 14 residues. From germline, CDR1 is MNHEY and CDR2 SVGAGI. The CDR3, as DNA: TGTGCCAGCAGTACTCGGACAGGGGGCGGACTAGCTTTCTTT. Amino acids: CASSTRTGGGLAFF.

V gene TRBV18 combines with J gene TRBJ2-7; D unresolved. The CDR3 runs to 13 residues. Germline CDR1 and CDR2: KGHSH and LQKENI. The V gene lost 3 bases and the J gene lost 7 bases, with 13 bases spanning the gap. Here the CDR3 reads CASSPMAAREQYF. The CDR3 DNA sequence: TGTGCCAGCTCACCCATGGCCGCTAGAGAGCAGTACTTC. The variable domain in full, with the rest retrieved from reference TRBV18 and TRBJ2-7, is NAGVMQNPRHLVRRRGQEARLRCSPMKGHSHVYWYRQLPEEGLKFMVYLQKENIIDESGMPKERFSAEFPKEGPSILRIQQVVRGDSAAYFCASSPMAAREQYFGPGTRLTVT.

J is TRBJ1-3 and V is TRBV29-1, with D unclear. The CDR3 consists of 14 residues. The V gene lost 3 bases and the J gene lost 0 bases, with 9 bases spanning the gap. Germline V gives CDR1 SQVTM, CDR2 ANQGSEA. The CDR3 bases are TGCAGCGTTGAGAATAGGAGCTCTGGAAACACCATATATTTT. This codes for CSVENRSSGNTIYF. Using reference TRBV29-1 and TRBJ1-3 for the parts outside the CDR3, the full variable domain is SAVISQKPSRDICQRGTSLTIQCQVDSQVTMMFWYRQQPGQSLTLIATANQGSEATYESGFVIDKFPISRPNLTFSTLTVSNMSPEDSSIYLCSVENRSSGNTIYFGEGSWLTVV.

This clone has only a few counts. The J gene is TRBJ1-2, the V gene TRBV7-9, with no clear D. Germline-derived CDR1 and CDR2 are SEHNR and FQNEAQ (reference sequence). This CDR3 comprises 15 residues. Trimming shortened V by 2 bases and J by 0 bases, and 10 bases separated the two germline ends. The CDR3 DNA reads as TGTGCCAGCAGCTTATATTCACAGACTAACTATGGCTACACCTTC. It encodes CASSLYSQTNYGYTF.

There are a few counts of this clone. DNA of the CDR3: TGTGCCAGCACGTGGACTAGCGACAGGGAGCTGTTTTTT. This sequence encodes CASTWTSDRELFF. The V gene is TRBV18, the J gene TRBJ2-2; 9 bases match TRBD2. With V trimmed by 8 bases and J by 9 bases, 7 bases remained unmatched. CDR1 and CDR2 from the germline V gene are KGHSH and LQKENI. The CDR3 contains 13 residues.

This rearrangement joins TRBV9 to TRBJ1-2; D is possibly TRBD1 (5 bases). Looked up from germline, CDR1 is SGDLS and CDR2 is YYNGEE. The CDR3 covers 14 residues. V lost 0 bases and J lost 3, with 9 bases in between. CDR3 region: CASSVAQVDYGYTF. CDR3 in DNA: TGTGCCAGCAGCGTAGCACAGGTCGACTATGGCTACACCTTC.

The chain carries TRBV5-6 and TRBJ1-2; TRBD1 aligns across 7 bases. The germline V gene has CDR1 SGHDT and CDR2 YYEEEE. Germline trimming cut 4 bases from V and 6 bases from J; bases unmatched to any gene: 3. There are 12 residues in the CDR3. The CDR3 sequence: CASSVDRDGYTF. CDR3 DNA sequence: TGTGCCAGCAGCGTCGACAGGGATGGCTACACCTTC. Combining the CDR3 with reference TRBV5-6 and TRBJ1-2 gives the whole variable domain DAGVTQSPTHLIKTRGQQVTLRCSPKSGHDTVSWYQQALGQGPQFIFQYYEEEERQRGNFPDRFSGHQFPNYSSELNVNALLLGDSALYLCASSVDRDGYTFGSGTRLTVV.

The CDR3 is CASGPGEPGNTIYF. The DNA for the CDR3 is TGTGCTAGTGGCCCAGGGGAACCTGGAAACACCATATATTTT. The V call is TRBV12-5, the J call TRBJ1-3, with D possibly matching TRBD1 (6 bases). Germline V gives CDR1 LGHNT, CDR2 FRNRAP. V was cut by 6 bases and J by 2 bases, with 11 bases left in between. CDR3 length equals 14 residues.

Only one count was recorded for this clone. This chain connects TRBV5-1 to TRBJ2-2; 11 bases are a match to TRBD2. Germline values: CDR1 SGHRS, CDR2 YFSETQ. Trimming cost V 4 bases and J 4 bases; bases outside gene matches: 6. The CDR3 is 16 residues long. The CDR3 coding sequence is TGCGCCAGCAGCACGGTCGGGACTAGCGGCACCGGGGAGCTGTTTTTT. It is translated as CASSTVGTSGTGELFF.

This chain links TRBV27 with TRBJ2-4; possibly TRBD2 for D (6 bases). V lost 4 bases and J lost 3, with 13 bases in between. The germline V gene has CDR1 MNHEY and CDR2 SMNVEV (reference sequence). This CDR3 has 15 amino acids. The CDR3 coding sequence is TGTGCCAGCAGTTCGACTGGGGGAGGCAAAAACATTCAGTACTTC. Translation: CASSSTGGGKNIQYF.

The genes are TRBV5-8 and TRBJ2-3; a possible D gene is TRBD2 (6 bases). The germline V and J ends were trimmed by 4 bases and 2 bases, with 14 bases remaining between them. CDR1 is SGHTS and CDR2 is YDEGEE in the germline V gene. The CDR3 spans 15 residues. The CDR3 DNA reads TGTGCCAGCAGCAACTGGGAGGTCGCCACAGATACGCAGTATTTT. This gives the protein CASSNWEVATDTQYF.

The J gene is TRBJ2-1, the V gene TRBV25-1; 7 positions match TRBD1. The germline CDR1 and CDR2 sequences are MGHDK and SYGVNS. J was trimmed by 6 bases and V by 2 bases; bases with no gene match: 7. There are 15 residues in the CDR3. The CDR3 reads CASSEPGTASNEQFF. In DNA form, the CDR3 reads TGTGCCAGCAGTGAACCCGGGACAGCGAGCAATGAGCAGTTCTTC.

The CDR3 nucleotides are TGTGCCAGCAAAGAGGGGGGGGATGGAAACACCATATATTTT. Protein sequence: CASKEGGDGNTIYF. The rearrangement uses TRBV6-6 and TRBJ1-3; possible D gene TRBD1, 6 bases. The CDR3 consists of 14 residues. The V end was cut by 7 bases, the J end by 3 bases, with 13 bases between. Germline CDR1 reads MNHNY; CDR2 reads SVGAGI (reference sequence).

V is TRBV19 and J is TRBJ2-7; 9 nucleotides match TRBD2. The germline V gene encodes CDR1 LNHDA and CDR2 SQIVND (reference sequence). J was trimmed by 5 bases and V by 2 bases; bases with no gene match: 13. The CDR3 runs 17 residues. The DNA of the CDR3 is TGTGCCAGTAGTATACTGGCGGGAGGGCCAGTGAGGAACGAGCAGTACTTC. As protein: CASSILAGGPVRNEQYF.

J is TRBJ2-2 and V is TRBV4-1; D is undetermined. Trimming took 3 bases from V and 6 from J, leaving 8 bases between them. The CDR3 loop spans 13 amino acids. Germline loops: CDR1 MGHRA, CDR2 YSYEKL. The CDR3 here is CASSQERAGELFF. The DNA for the CDR3 is TGCGCCAGCAGCCAGGAACGTGCCGGGGAGCTGTTTTTT.